One and the same sample provided the 29 T cell receptor beta chains below, sequenced in a study of radiotherapy plus CTLA-4 blockade in lung cancer. Assay used: immunoSEQ multiplex PCR; TCRdb lists only in-frame clones, some missing. Of some 77,000 clones listed, about 90% are singletons. This specimen was peripheral blood, taken from a patient treated with radiotherapy plus ipilimumab. These receptors all come from a human donor with non-small cell lung cancer who had a partial response to radiotherapy plus ipilimumab.

The sample holds one count of this clone. The chain combines TRBV27 with TRBJ2-1; 9 nucleotides line up with TRBD2. This CDR3 region has 17 residues. Trimming cost V 6 bases and J 0 bases; bases outside gene matches: 9. Germline CDR1 MNHEY, CDR2 SMNVEV (reference sequence). The CDR3 here is CASSPKTSGISYNEQFF. DNA for the CDR3: TGTGCCAGCAGCCCCAAGACTAGCGGAATCTCCTACAATGAGCAGTTCTTC.

The gene calls are TRBV27 and TRBJ1-2; no reliable D call. V was clipped by 2 bases and J by 2 bases, with 6 bases between them. The CDR3 length is 13 residues. From germline, CDR1 is MNHEY and CDR2 SMNVEV (reference sequence). The DNA of the CDR3 is TGTGCCAGCAGTTTAGCCGGGAACTATGGCTACACCTTC. Translating gives CASSLAGNYGYTF.

This chain uses TRBV5-4 with TRBJ2-2; D remains unclear. V was clipped by 0 bases and J by 0 bases, with 6 bases between them. Germline assignment: CDR1 SGHNT and CDR2 YYREEE (reference sequence). The CDR3 spans 15 residues. The CDR3 DNA follows: TGTGCCAGCAGCTTGGACACAACGAACACCGGGGAGCTGTTTTTT. Protein product: CASSLDTTNTGELFF. Full variable domain (outside the CDR3, taken from reference TRBV5-4 and TRBJ2-2): ETGVTQSPTHLIKTRGQQVTLRCSSQSGHNTVSWYQQALGQGPQFIFQYYREEENGRGNFPPRFSGLQFPNYSSELNVNALELDDSALYLCASSLDTTNTGELFFGEGSRLTVL.

The CDR3 nucleotides are TGTGCAAGTCGCACAGGGGTGAACACTGAAGCTTTCTTT. Translated, it gives CASRTGVNTEAFF. The V call is TRBV12-2, the J call TRBJ1-1; the table names TRBD1, a call not compared with the DNA. TRBV12-2 is a pseudogene. CDR3 length equals 13 residues.

This clone has a single count. J is TRBJ1-2 and V is TRBV28; 7 nucleotides align to TRBD1. The CDR3 has 13 residues. J was trimmed by 6 bases and V by 5 bases; bases with no gene match: 6. From germline, CDR1 is MDHEN and CDR2 SYDVKM. DNA for the CDR3: TGTGCCAGCAGTGCAACAGGGGAAGATGGCTACACCTTC. Translated: CASSATGEDGYTF.

The chain uses TRBV7-9 and TRBJ1-5; D is unclear. V gave up 7 bases and J gave up 4 bases, with 8 bases separating them. Germline CDR1 is SEHNR and CDR2 is FQNEAQ (reference sequence). This CDR3 has 12 residues. DNA of the CDR3: TGTGCCAGCACTCTAGGAAATCAGCCCCAGCATTTT. Protein sequence: CASTLGNQPQHF.

The chain carries TRBV7-9 and TRBJ2-3; TRBD2 matches 10 bases. There are 14 residues in the CDR3. The germline CDR1 and CDR2 sequences are SEHNR and FQNEAQ (reference sequence). V lost 4 bases and J lost 6; bases outside the gene matches: 4. This CDR3 reads CASSSSGRVDTQYF. CDR3 nucleotides: TGTGCCAGCAGCTCTAGCGGGAGAGTGGATACGCAGTATTTT.

The chain uses TRBV7-9 and TRBJ1-4; a possible D gene is TRBD1 (6 bases). V was trimmed by 5 bases and J by 4 bases, leaving 11 bases between them. Germline V gene sequence: CDR1 SEHNR, CDR2 FQNEAQ (reference sequence). The length of the CDR3 is 14 residues. The CDR3 bases are TGTGCCAGCAGCCCGACAGGCCTTAATGAAAAACTGTTTTTT. Amino acid sequence: CASSPTGLNEKLFF.

The CDR3 loop is CASSPGLLQETQYF. The CDR3 DNA follows: TGTGCCAGCAGCCCAGGACTACTCCAAGAGACCCAGTACTTC. The rearrangement uses TRBV7-8 and TRBJ2-5; maybe TRBD2 (6 bases). Germline loops: CDR1 SGHVS, CDR2 FQNEAQ. The CDR3 spans 14 residues. The V and J ends lost 5 bases and 1 base respectively, with 11 bases between them.

This sequence joins TRBV2 and TRBJ2-1; 8 nucleotides agree with TRBD2. Germline CDR1 SNHLY, CDR2 FYNNEI. This CDR3 has 15 amino acids. The V gene end was trimmed by 3 bases and the J gene end by 5 bases; junction bases not matched to a gene: 6. CDR3 coding DNA: TGTGCCAGCAGTGACGGCGGGAGGACTCACAATGAGCAGTTCTTC. It translates to CASSDGGRTHNEQFF.

V is TRBV6-5 and J is TRBJ2-1, with D maybe TRBD2 (6 bases). The germline V and J ends were trimmed by 1 base and 1 base, with 8 bases remaining between them. The CDR3 is 15 residues long. CDR1 is MNHEY and CDR2 is SVGAGI in the germline V gene. CDR3 region: CASSYLGLSYNEQFF. The CDR3, as DNA: TGTGCCAGCAGTTACTTAGGACTATCCTACAATGAGCAGTTCTTC.

This clone was picked up one time. The chain carries TRBV27 and TRBJ2-1; TRBD1 might be the D (5 bases). In germline, CDR1 is MNHEY, CDR2 SMNVEV (reference sequence). Trimming shortened V by 3 bases and J by 6 bases, and 9 bases separated the two germline ends. The CDR3 is made up of 13 amino acids. CDR3 loop: CASSFKGLNEQFF. The CDR3 DNA follows: TGTGCCAGCAGTTTTAAGGGGCTCAATGAGCAGTTCTTC.

The rearrangement links TRBV11-2 to TRBJ2-3, with 12 nucleotides matching TRBD1. Germline CDR1 reads SGHAT; CDR2 reads FQNNGV. The CDR3 extends over 15 amino acids. V shed 5 bases, J shed 4 bases, and the junction held 4 bases outside the gene matches. CDR3 residues: CASSPGTGGADTQYF. The CDR3 DNA is TGTGCCAGCAGCCCCGGGACAGGGGGCGCAGATACGCAGTATTTT. Based on the CDR3 plus reference TRBV11-2 and TRBJ2-3, the full variable domain is EAGVAQSPRYKIIEKRQSVAFWCNPISGHATLYWYQQILGQGPKLLIQFQNNGVVDDSQLPKDRFSAERLKGVDSTLKIQPAKLEDSAVYLCASSPGTGGADTQYFGPGTRLTVL.

This clone has a handful of counts. The chain uses TRBV6-1 and TRBJ2-7, with unresolved D. Trimming shortened V by 6 bases and J by 5 bases, and 17 bases separated the two germline ends. The CDR3 has 14 residues. CDR1 is MNHNS and CDR2 is SASEGT in the germline V gene. The CDR3 is CASRGPKPPHEQYV. CDR3 DNA sequence: TGTGCCAGCAGGGGCCCAAAGCCGCCCCACGAGCAGTACGTC.

The genes are TRBV13 and TRBJ1-2, with D hard to call. Trimming shortened V by 3 bases and J by 0 bases, and 8 bases separated the two germline ends. Germline V lookup: CDR1 PRHDT, CDR2 FYEKMQ (reference sequence). This CDR3 is 14 amino acids long. CDR3 nucleotide sequence: TGTGCCAGCAGCTTGGAGGGTTCTAACTATGGCTACACCTTC. Residues: CASSLEGSNYGYTF. Combining the CDR3 with reference TRBV13 and TRBJ1-2 gives the whole variable domain AAGVIQSPRHLIKEKRETATLKCYPIPRHDTVYWYQQGPGQDPQFLISFYEKMQSDKGSIPDRFSAQQFSDYHSELNMSSLELGDSALYFCASSLEGSNYGYTFGSGTRLTVV.

The rearrangement links TRBV6-5 to TRBJ1-1; D is ambiguous. Trimming cost V 0 bases and J 0 bases, with 11 bases left between them. Per germline, CDR1 MNHEY and CDR2 SVGAGI. This CDR3 contains 16 residues. This chain's CDR3 is CASSYSTGGVNTEAFF. The DNA for the CDR3 is TGTGCCAGCAGTTACTCGACTGGTGGCGTGAACACTGAAGCTTTCTTT.

This chain connects TRBV10-2 to TRBJ2-7, with D possibly TRBD2 on 5 matching bases. The CDR3 extends over 14 amino acids. The V end lost 7 bases, the J end lost 3 bases, and 16 bases lay between the germline ends. Looked up from germline, CDR1 is WSHSY and CDR2 is SAAADI. CDR3 bases: TGCGCCAGCACCCTAGAGGGAAGGAGCTACGAGCAGTACTTC. Its protein is CASTLEGRSYEQYF.

This chain's CDR3 is CASSGTGESSYGYTF. The CDR3 DNA follows: TGCGCCAGCTCCGGGACAGGCGAGTCCTCCTATGGCTACACCTTC. This chain links TRBV10-1 with TRBJ1-2, with 8 bases matching TRBD1. The ends lost 8 bases at V and 4 bases at J; junction bases unmatched: 12. This CDR3 comprises 15 residues. Germline loops: CDR1 WNHNN, CDR2 SYGVQD (reference sequence).

The gene calls are TRBV25-1 and TRBJ2-7, with 9 bases identical to TRBD2. V was clipped by 10 bases and J by 4 bases; unmatched bases: 8. This CDR3 contains 13 residues. Germline V gene sequence: CDR1 MGHDK, CDR2 SYGVNS. The CDR3 spells CATGTSSSYEQYF. In DNA form, the CDR3 reads TGTGCCACCGGGACTAGCTCTTCTTACGAGCAGTACTTC.

J is TRBJ2-3 and V is TRBV18; the match to TRBD1 covers 8 bases. Germline values: CDR1 KGHSH, CDR2 LQKENI. V lost 3 bases to trimming and J lost 1 base; unmatched junction nucleotides: 0. The CDR3 is 14 residues long. DNA for the CDR3: TGTGCCAGCTCACCGACAGGGGGCACAGATACGCAGTATTTT. Its protein is CASSPTGGTDTQYF.

The rearrangement uses TRBV2 and TRBJ1-5; TRBD1 matches 12 bases. With V trimmed by 8 bases and J by 2 bases, 10 bases remained unmatched. CDR3 length: 17 residues. Germline V lookup: CDR1 SNHLY, CDR2 FYNNEI. CDR3 sequence: CASGPGQGARGNQPQHF. CDR3 in DNA: TGTGCCAGCGGCCCGGGACAGGGGGCCCGGGGCAATCAGCCCCAGCATTTT.

In regard to this clone: The junction departs from germline at one end; a sequencing error may be responsible. The chain has TRBV5-1 and TRBJ2-1; D is uncertain. This CDR3 comprises 12 residues. Germline V gene lookup returns CDR1 SGHRS and CDR2 YFSETQ. The CDR3 is CASSVNYNEQFF. CDR3 DNA sequence: TGCGCCAGCAGCGTTAACTACAACGAGCAGTTCTTC.

A single count supports this clone. The V gene is TRBV5-1, the J gene TRBJ2-5; the D is unclear. This CDR3 is built from 14 residues. V dropped 5 bases and J dropped 1 base, with 12 bases sitting between them. The germline V gene encodes CDR1 SGHRS and CDR2 YFSETQ. The CDR3 region is CASSFGGVQETQYF. Here the CDR3 DNA reads TGCGCCAGCAGTTTCGGCGGAGTCCAAGAGACCCAGTACTTC.

The chain has TRBV7-2 and TRBJ1-1, with 9 bases aligning to TRBD1. Germline CDR1 is SGHTA and CDR2 is FQGNSA. The length of the CDR3 is 15 residues. V shed 9 bases, J shed 6 bases, and the junction held 14 bases outside the gene matches. The chain's CDR3 is CASLSGQGPGAEAFF. The CDR3, as DNA: TGTGCCAGTCTCTCGGGACAGGGTCCGGGTGCTGAAGCTTTCTTT.

The rearrangement uses TRBV7-8 and TRBJ2-5, with D possibly matching TRBD2 (5 bases). The CDR3 spans 16 residues. Germline CDR1 SGHVS, CDR2 FQNEAQ. The ends were cut back, 3 bases at V and 0 bases at J, with 14 bases in the middle. The CDR3 is CASSFYIARYQETQYF. CDR3 DNA: TGTGCCAGCAGCTTTTACATAGCGCGGTACCAAGAGACCCAGTACTTC.

The chain employs TRBV7-8 and TRBJ2-5; D unclear. The germline CDR1 and CDR2 sequences are SGHVS and FQNEAQ. The CDR3 is 11 residues long. The V end was cut by 6 bases, the J end by 4 bases, with 6 bases between. CDR3 nucleotide sequence: TGTGCCAGCAGGAACACAGAGACCCAGTACTTC. It yields the protein CASRNTETQYF.

CDR3 nucleotide sequence: TGTGCCAGCAGAGGGGCAAACTATGGCTACACCTTC. This gives the protein CASRGANYGYTF. The chain combines TRBV6-5 with TRBJ1-2, with TRBD1 as a possible D gene (5 bases). Germline V CDR1 and CDR2: MNHEY, SVGAGI. V lost 6 bases to trimming and J lost 2 bases, with 7 bases between them. This CDR3 region has 12 residues.

This CDR3 reads CASSLAITTSGIGNEQFF. The CDR3 DNA is TGTGCCAGCAGCTTAGCTATCACGACTAGCGGGATCGGCAATGAGCAGTTCTTC. The chain combines TRBV7-3 with TRBJ2-1; 11 nucleotides match TRBD2. Germline V gene lookup returns CDR1 SGHTA and CDR2 FQGTGA. The length of the CDR3 is 18 residues. V was pared by 2 bases and J by 6 bases, with 12 bases of the junction left unmatched.

This chain uses TRBV5-1 with TRBJ2-3; TRBD1 matches 8 bases. Germline V gene lookup returns CDR1 SGHRS and CDR2 YFSETQ. The CDR3 spans 15 residues. The V and J ends lost 4 bases and 0 bases, in that order; junction bases with no gene match: 4. CDR3 nucleotide sequence: TGCGCCAGCAGCAAGGACAGGGCTAGCACAGATACGCAGTATTTT. This codes for CASSKDRASTDTQYF.